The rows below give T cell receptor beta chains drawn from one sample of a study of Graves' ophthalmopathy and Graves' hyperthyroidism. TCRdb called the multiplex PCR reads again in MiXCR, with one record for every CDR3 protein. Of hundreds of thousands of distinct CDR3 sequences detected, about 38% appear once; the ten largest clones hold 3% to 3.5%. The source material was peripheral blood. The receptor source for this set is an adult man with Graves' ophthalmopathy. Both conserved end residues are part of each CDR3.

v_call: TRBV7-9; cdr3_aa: CASTRLFRDPNPTHYGYTF
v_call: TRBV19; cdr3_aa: CASSITTGTGELFF
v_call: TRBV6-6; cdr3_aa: CASSLGEQGTQYF
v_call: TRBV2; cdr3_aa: CASSEQGKGNQPQHF
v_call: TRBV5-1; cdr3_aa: CASSSAIQGGEQYF
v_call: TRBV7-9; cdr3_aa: CASSGGTGTTLTETQYF
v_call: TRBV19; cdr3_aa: CASSNFGDIGNQPQHF
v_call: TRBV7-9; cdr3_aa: CASSLDQAGYNYGYTF
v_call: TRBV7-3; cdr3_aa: CASSSTGTVTEAFF
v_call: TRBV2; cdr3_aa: CASSESGGGCGYTF
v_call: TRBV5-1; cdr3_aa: CASSLASIGSGSPQETQYF
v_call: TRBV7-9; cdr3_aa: CASSHLADTGELFF
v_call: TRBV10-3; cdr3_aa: CAISEISPRTGAFF
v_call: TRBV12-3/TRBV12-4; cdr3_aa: CASSFIGTGLGSAGANVLTF
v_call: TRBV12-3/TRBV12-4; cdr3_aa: CASSPGWVGSPLHF
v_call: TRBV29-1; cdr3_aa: CRVIVETQYF
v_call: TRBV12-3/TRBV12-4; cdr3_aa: CASTQDSNQPQHF
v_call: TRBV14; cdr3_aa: CASSPRQATNYGYTF
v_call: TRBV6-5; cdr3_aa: CASREEGGANEKLFF
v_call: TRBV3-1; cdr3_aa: CASSQVGGSHGYTF
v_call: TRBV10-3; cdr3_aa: CALAGAACGYTF
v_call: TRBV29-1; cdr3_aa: CSVHDREYGANVLTF
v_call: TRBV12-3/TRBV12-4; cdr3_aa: CASSLGLVTGELFF
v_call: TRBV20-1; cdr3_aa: CSARGAAGQGYEQYF
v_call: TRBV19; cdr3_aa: CASHRDSGDNVLTF
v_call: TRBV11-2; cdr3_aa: CASSFGLRALLQETQYF
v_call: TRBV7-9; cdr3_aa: CASRGGDRPVRTQYF
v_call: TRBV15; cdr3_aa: CATSSPGPGLTQYF
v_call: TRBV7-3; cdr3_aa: CASRRGQNTEAFF
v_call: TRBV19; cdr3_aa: CASSIKGTGEYGYTF
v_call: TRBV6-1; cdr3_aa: CASSEIRNSEAFF
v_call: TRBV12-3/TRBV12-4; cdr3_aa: CASSEWGLRAFF
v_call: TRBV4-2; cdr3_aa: CASSQERGGPYGQYF
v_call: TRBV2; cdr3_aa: CASTVMSYEQYF
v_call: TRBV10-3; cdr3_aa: CASSELSANLAYEQYF
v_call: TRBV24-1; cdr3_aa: CATSAATGGRETQHF
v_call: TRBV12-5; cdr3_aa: CASGLSGASLPRYEQYF
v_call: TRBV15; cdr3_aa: CATSTNREYQETQYF
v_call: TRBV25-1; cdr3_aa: CASRYEQYF
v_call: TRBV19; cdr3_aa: CASSIANGAYEQYF
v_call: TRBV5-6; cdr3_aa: CASSSLGQGGRSNQPQHF
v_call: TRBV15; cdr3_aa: CATSRVSGGNYEQYF
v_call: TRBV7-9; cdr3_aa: CASSPMWQGTRNRYEQYF
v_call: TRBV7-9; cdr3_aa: CASSLAGEPHVYGYTF
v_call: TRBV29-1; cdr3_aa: CSVKSPGTGVGTGELFF
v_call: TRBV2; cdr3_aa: CASSENTDVETQYF
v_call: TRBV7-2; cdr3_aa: CASSLSVRGLAGQETQYF
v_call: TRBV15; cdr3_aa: CATSRRGPTYEQYF
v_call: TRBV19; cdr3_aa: CASRNRGNTGELFF
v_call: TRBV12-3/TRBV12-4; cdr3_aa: CASRRTLFNPQETQYF
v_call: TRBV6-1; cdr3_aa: CASSKVLEGQETQYF
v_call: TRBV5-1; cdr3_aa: CASSLTGQGNEQYF
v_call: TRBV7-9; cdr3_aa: CASSPGRELFF